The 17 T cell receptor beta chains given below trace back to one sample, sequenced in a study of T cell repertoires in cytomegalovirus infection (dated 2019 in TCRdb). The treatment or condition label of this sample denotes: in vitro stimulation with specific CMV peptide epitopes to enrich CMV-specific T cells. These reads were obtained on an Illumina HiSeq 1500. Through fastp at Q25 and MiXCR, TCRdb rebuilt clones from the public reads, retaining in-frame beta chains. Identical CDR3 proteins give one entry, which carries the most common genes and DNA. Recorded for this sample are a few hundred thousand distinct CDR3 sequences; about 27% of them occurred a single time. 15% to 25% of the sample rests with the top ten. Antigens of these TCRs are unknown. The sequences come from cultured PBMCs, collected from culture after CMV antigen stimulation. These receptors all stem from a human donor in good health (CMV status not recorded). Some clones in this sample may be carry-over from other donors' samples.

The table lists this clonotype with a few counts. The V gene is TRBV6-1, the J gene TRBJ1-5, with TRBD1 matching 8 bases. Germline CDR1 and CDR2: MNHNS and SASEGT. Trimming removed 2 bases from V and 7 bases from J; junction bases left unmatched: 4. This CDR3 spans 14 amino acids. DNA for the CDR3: TGTGCCAGCAGTGAAAAACAGGGGGTCCAGCCCCAGCATTTT. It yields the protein CASSEKQGVQPQHF.

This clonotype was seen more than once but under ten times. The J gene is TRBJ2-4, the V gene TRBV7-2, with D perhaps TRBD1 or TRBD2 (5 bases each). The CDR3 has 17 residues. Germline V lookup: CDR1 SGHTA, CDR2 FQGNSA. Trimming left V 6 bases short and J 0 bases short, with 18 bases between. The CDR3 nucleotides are TGTGCCAGCAGTCCCCCCGGGGCAGCATTAGCCAAAAACATTCAGTACTTC. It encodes CASSPPGAALAKNIQYF.

The CDR3 reads CASSYEEAQAEQFF. In DNA, the CDR3 is TGTGCCAGCAGTTATGAGGAGGCCCAGGCGGAGCAGTTCTTC. V gene TRBV6-5 combines with J gene TRBJ2-1; perhaps TRBD2 as D (5 bases). The germline V and J ends were trimmed by 3 bases and 10 bases, with 16 bases remaining between them. This CDR3 region has 14 residues. Germline V gene lookup returns CDR1 MNHEY and CDR2 SVGAGI.

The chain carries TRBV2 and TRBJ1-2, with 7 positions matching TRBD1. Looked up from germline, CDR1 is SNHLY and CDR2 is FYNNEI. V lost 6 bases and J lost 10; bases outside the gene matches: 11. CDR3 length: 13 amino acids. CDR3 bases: TGTGCCAGCAGGACGGGACAGCCTATCGACTACACCTTC. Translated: CASRTGQPIDYTF. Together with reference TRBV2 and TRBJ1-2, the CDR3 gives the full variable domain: EPEVTQTPSHQVTQMGQEVILRCVPISNHLYFYWYRQILGQKVEFLVSFYNNEISEKSEIFDDQFSVERPDGSNFTLKIRSTKLEDSAMYFCASRTGQPIDYTFGSGTRLTVV.

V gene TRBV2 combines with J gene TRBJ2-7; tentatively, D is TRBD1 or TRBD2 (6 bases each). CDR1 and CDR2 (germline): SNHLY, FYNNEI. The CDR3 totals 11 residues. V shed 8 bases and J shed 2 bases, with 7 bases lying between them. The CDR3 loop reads CASGGPYEQYF. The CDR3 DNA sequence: TGTGCCAGCGGGGGGCCCTACGAGCAGTACTTC. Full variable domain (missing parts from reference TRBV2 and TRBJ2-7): EPEVTQTPSHQVTQMGQEVILRCVPISNHLYFYWYRQILGQKVEFLVSFYNNEISEKSEIFDDQFSVERPDGSNFTLKIRSTKLEDSAMYFCASGGPYEQYFGPGTRLTVT.

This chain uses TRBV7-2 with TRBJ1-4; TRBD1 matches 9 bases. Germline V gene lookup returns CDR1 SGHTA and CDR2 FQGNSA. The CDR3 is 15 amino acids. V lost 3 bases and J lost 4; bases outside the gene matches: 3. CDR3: CASSLGQGYNEKLFF. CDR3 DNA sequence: TGTGCCAGCAGCTTGGGACAGGGTTATAATGAAAAACTGTTTTTT.

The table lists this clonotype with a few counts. Here the CDR3 reads CASSPARSNIQYF. CDR3 sequence (DNA): TGTGCCAGCTCACCAGCAAGGAGTAACATTCAGTACTTC. The chain has TRBV18 and TRBJ2-4; no definite D call. The CDR3 spans 13 residues. The ends were cut back, 2 bases at V and 7 bases at J, with 9 bases in the middle. Germline lookup yields CDR1 KGHSH and CDR2 LQKENI.

CDR3 sequence: CATSRDPPASANTDTQYF. CDR3 nucleotides: TGTGCCACCAGCAGAGATCCCCCGGCGTCAGCTAACACAGATACGCAGTATTTT. The chain combines TRBV15 with TRBJ2-3; D remains ambiguous. The CDR3 is 18 amino acids. The germline V gene encodes CDR1 LNHNV and CDR2 YYDKDF (reference sequence). V was trimmed by 0 bases and J by 2 bases, leaving 18 bases between them.

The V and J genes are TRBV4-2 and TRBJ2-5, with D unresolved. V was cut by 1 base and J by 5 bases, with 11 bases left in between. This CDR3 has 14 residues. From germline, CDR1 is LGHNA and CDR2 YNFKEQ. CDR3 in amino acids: CASSQARLGETQYF. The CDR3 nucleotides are TGTGCCAGCAGCCAAGCCCGACTCGGCGAGACCCAGTACTTC.

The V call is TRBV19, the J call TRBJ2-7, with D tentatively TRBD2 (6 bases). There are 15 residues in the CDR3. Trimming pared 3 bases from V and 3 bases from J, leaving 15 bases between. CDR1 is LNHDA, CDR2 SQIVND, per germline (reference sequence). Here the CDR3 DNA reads TGTGCCAGTAGTATTCCCGGGGGTCCTCTCTACGAGCAGTACTTC. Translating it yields CASSIPGGPLYEQYF. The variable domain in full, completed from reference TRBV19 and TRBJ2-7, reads DGGITQSPKYLFRKEGQNVTLSCEQNLNHDAMYWYRQDPGQGLRLIYYSQIVNDFQKGDIAEGYSVSREKKESFPLTVTSAQKNPTAFYLCASSIPGGPLYEQYFGPGTRLTVT.

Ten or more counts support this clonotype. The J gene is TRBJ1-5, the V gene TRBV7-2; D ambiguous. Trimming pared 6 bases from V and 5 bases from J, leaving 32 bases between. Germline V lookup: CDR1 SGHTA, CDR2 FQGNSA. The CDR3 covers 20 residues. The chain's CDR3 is CASSPRLDFYDVSPHQPQHF. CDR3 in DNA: TGTGCCAGCAGTCCTCGCCTCGACTTTTACGACGTTTCCCCGCATCAGCCCCAGCATTTT.

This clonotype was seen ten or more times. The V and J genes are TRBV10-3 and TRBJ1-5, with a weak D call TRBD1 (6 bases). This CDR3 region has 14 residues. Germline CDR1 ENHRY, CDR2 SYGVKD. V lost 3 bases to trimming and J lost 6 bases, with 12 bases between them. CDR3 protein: CAISDVEGVQPQHF. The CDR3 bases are TGTGCCATCAGTGACGTCGAGGGGGTTCAGCCCCAGCATTTT.

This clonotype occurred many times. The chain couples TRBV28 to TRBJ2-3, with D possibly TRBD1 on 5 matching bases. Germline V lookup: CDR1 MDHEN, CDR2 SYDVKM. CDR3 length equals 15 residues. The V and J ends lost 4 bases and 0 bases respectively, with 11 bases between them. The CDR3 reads CASSSWTTSTDTQYF. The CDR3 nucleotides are TGTGCCAGCAGTTCCTGGACAACTAGCACAGATACGCAGTATTTT.

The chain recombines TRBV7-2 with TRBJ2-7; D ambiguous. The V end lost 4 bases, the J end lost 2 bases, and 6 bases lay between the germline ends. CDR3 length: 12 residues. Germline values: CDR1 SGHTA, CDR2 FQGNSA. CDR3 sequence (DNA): TGTGCCAGCAGCTCACGACCCTACGAGCAGTACTTC. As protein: CASSSRPYEQYF.

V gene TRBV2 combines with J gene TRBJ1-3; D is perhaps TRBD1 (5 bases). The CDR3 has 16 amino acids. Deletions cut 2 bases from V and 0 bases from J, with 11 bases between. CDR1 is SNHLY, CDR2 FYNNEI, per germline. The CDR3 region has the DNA TGTGCCAGCAGTGAACTACAGGAAAGCTCTGGAAACACCATATATTTT. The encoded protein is CASSELQESSGNTIYF.

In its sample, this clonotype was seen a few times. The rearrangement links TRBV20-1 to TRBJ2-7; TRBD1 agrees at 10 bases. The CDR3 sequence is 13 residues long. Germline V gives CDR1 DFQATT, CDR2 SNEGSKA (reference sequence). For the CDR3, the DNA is TGCAGCGCGACAGGGGGCGCTTCCTACGAGCAGTACTTC. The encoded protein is CSATGGASYEQYF.

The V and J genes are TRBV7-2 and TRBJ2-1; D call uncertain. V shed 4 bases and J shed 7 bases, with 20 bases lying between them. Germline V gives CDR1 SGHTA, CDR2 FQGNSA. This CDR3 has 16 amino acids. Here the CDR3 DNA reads TGTGCCAGCAGCTCCTCGAGCACCTTGGGGTTAAATGAGCAGTTCTTC. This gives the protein CASSSSSTLGLNEQFF.